This T cell receptor beta chain stems from a study of identical twins. Deletions cut 1 base from V and 5 bases from J, with 9 bases between. Germline V gives CDR1 MDHEN, CDR2 SYDVKM. CDR3 size: 14 residues. This clonotype showed up many times. What it binds is unknown. Unique molecular identifiers were present on the cDNA, and a universal primer site came from template switching. TCRdb passed the 5' RACE reads through MiXCR, listing each CDR3 protein once. The table lists 450,000 or so distinct CDR3 sequences, around a sixth of them singletons. Study-wide results and limits: Sequences that were out-of-frame, alpha and twin-shared displayed an excess of low generation probability. Insertions were fewer in abundant cord blood beta clonotypes, whereas memory repertoires showed none of this pattern.

This TCR derives from a middle-aged man in good health. V usage is TRBV28 and J usage is TRBJ2-1; no clear D gene. The specimen sequenced was naive T cells sorted from blood. The CDR3 nucleotides are TGTGCCAGCAGTTTATCAGAGTGGGACAATGAGCAGTTCTTC. Its protein product is CASSLSEWDNEQFF.